This T cell receptor beta chain was recovered during a study of control samples from healthy donors and cancer patients. This table comes from immunoSEQ multiplex PCR, and its TCRdb copy is limited to in-frame clones, with some not included. The top ten clones hold roughly 12% of a sample with about 120,000 clones, around 87% of them seen once. Trimming pared 1 base from V and 2 bases from J, leaving 9 bases between. Per germline, CDR1 SNHLY and CDR2 FYNNEI. The CDR3 has 14 residues. The clonotype was recovered from a man aged 25-45 years in good health. The genes are TRBV2 and TRBJ2-7; possible D gene TRBD1, 5 bases. Sequenced input: blood. The CDR3 region is CASSEGAGPYEQYF. Here the CDR3 DNA reads TGTGCCAGCAGTGAAGGGGCAGGGCCCTACGAGCAGTACTTC.